This is a list of T cell receptor beta chains from one sample in a study of blood T cell repertoires in COVID-19. TCRdb's table, derived via immunoSEQ multiplex PCR, lists solely in-frame clones and lacks some. The sample holds fewer than 450,000 clones, about 88% seen once. The sequencing sample was made of peripheral blood. Receptors were obtained from a woman between 65 and 79 years old with COVID-19, enrolled during active disease. Both conserved end residues are part of each CDR3. A D gene is named only where the DNA matches it firmly. Clone size is given for some rows only: seen once, a few or many times, or a class if the clone is expanded.

abundance,j_gene,d_gene,v_gene,CDR3nt,CDR3aa
.,TRBJ2-7,.,TRBV12-3/TRBV12-4,TGTGCCAGCGGGGGGGGCTACGCAGACGAGCAGTACTTC,CASGGGYADEQYF
.,TRBJ2-7,.,TRBV5-4,TGTGCCAGCAGTAGGTCGAGTCAGGGCCACTACGAGCAGTACTTC,CASSRSSQGHYEQYF
.,TRBJ1-2,TRBD1,TRBV19,TGTGCCAGTAGTATTGGAGGAAGACAGGGTGATGGCTACACCTTC,CASSIGGRQGDGYTF
.,TRBJ1-5,.,TRBV4-1,TGCGCCAGCAGCCAAGACAGGTTTTCACAGCCCCAGCATTTT,CASSQDRFSQPQHF
.,TRBJ1-5,TRBD1,TRBV20-1,TGCAGTGCTAGTCACGGACAGGGGTCGGGTACACAGCATTTT,CSASHGQGSGTQHF
.,TRBJ2-7,.,TRBV12-5,TGTGCTAGTGGTTTGGTTCCAGACGGACAGTTGTTCTCCTACGAGCAGTACTTC,CASGLVPDGQLFSYEQYF
.,TRBJ2-3,.,TRBV30,TGTGCCTGGACAGAACCAGATACGCAGTATTTT,CAWTEPDTQYF
once,TRBJ1-3,.,TRBV21-1,TGTGCCAGCAGCAAAATCCGGTCAGGGGATGGAAACACCATATATTTT,CASSKIRSGDGNTIYF
.,TRBJ2-1,TRBD2,TRBV7-6,TGTGCCAGCAGCTTAGAGGCGGGAGGAGACAATGAGCAGTTCTTC,CASSLEAGGDNEQFF
.,TRBJ1-1,TRBD1,TRBV11-2,TGTGCCAGCAGCGTGGGACAGGGATGGGACACTGAAGCTTTCTTT,CASSVGQGWDTEAFF
.,TRBJ1-1,TRBD1,TRBV2,TGTGCCAGCAGTTCACAGGGGGCAAGGGTGGCTGAAGCTTTCTTT,CASSSQGARVAEAFF
.,TRBJ1-2,TRBD1,TRBV6-4,TGTGCCAGCAGCGGTGACAGGGGGTACGGCTACACCTTC,CASSGDRGYGYTF
.,TRBJ1-3,.,TRBV6-6,TGTGCCAGCAGTCCCTCGACAGTGGACACCATATATTTT,CASSPSTVDTIYF
.,TRBJ2-7,TRBD1,TRBV5-6,TGTGCCAGCAACTTCTGGGACAGCTACTCCTACGAGCAGTACTTC,CASNFWDSYSYEQYF
.,TRBJ1-1,TRBD1,TRBV6-2/TRBV6-3,TGTGCCAGCAGTTACCAGGGGGCCAACACTGAAGCTTTCTTT,CASSYQGANTEAFF
once,TRBJ2-7,.,TRBV7-2,TGTGCCAGCAGCTCTGACAGGTTCTCCTACGAGCAGTACTTC,CASSSDRFSYEQYF
.,TRBJ1-6,.,TRBV21-1,TGTGCCAGCAGCAAAGCGCCTAACTCGAGCTCCTATAATTCACCCCTCCACTTT,CASSKAPNSSSYNSPLHF
once,TRBJ2-3,TRBD2,TRBV7-3,TGTGCCAGCAGTTCTAGCGGGGGGCCTCTAGATACGCAGTATTTT,CASSSSGGPLDTQYF
.,TRBJ1-4,.,TRBV7-9,TGTGCCAGCAGCCGCAGCACACTCCAGGGATCTAATGAAAAACTGTTTTTT,CASSRSTLQGSNEKLFF
.,TRBJ1-4,.,TRBV10-3,TGTGCCATCGGGCAGGGTAACGAAAAACTGTTTTTT,CAIGQGNEKLFF
.,TRBJ2-3,.,TRBV6-4,TGTGCCAGTGCCCTAACAGGGTTTAGCACAGATACGCAGTATTTT,CASALTGFSTDTQYF
.,TRBJ1-2,.,TRBV6-5,TGTGCCAGCAGTTACGATCCGGGGGACGGCTACACCTTC,CASSYDPGDGYTF
.,TRBJ1-6,.,TRBV28,TGTGCCAGCAGAACAAGACAGCAAAATAATTCACCCCTCCACTTT,CASRTRQQNNSPLHF
.,TRBJ2-1,.,TRBV7-2,TGTGCCAGCAGCGACAGGCCACCCTACTCCTACAATGAGCAGTTCTTC,CASSDRPPYSYNEQFF
.,TRBJ2-6,.,TRBV3-1/TRBV3-2,TGTGCCAGCAGCCAAAGGGGTGGTGGGGCCAACGTCCTGACTTTC,CASSQRGGGANVLTF
.,TRBJ1-1,.,TRBV10-3,TGTGCCAGCAGACAGACGAACACTGAAGCTTTCTTT,CASRQTNTEAFF
.,TRBJ1-1,.,TRBV9,TGTGCCAGCAGCCTCGGGATGAACACTGAAGCTTTCTTT,CASSLGMNTEAFF
.,TRBJ1-1,.,TRBV10-3,TGTGCCATCAGTGACGGGAGAGACACTGAAGCTTTCTTT,CAISDGRDTEAFF
.,TRBJ1-4,.,TRBV20-1,TGCAGTGCTAGTGCTGGAGTAGGAGAAAAACTGTTTTTT,CSASAGVGEKLFF
once,TRBJ2-7,TRBD1,TRBV27,TGTGCCAGCAGTAGAGGGGGCGGATATTCCTACGAGCAGTACTTC,CASSRGGGYSYEQYF
.,TRBJ2-3,.,TRBV12-3/TRBV12-4,TGTGCCAGCAGTTGGGCCACAGATACGCAGTATTTT,CASSWATDTQYF
.,TRBJ2-5,TRBD1,TRBV2,TGTGCCAGCAGGGGGACAGGGAGCGGAGAGACCCAGTACTTC,CASRGTGSGETQYF
.,TRBJ1-4,.,TRBV28,TGTGCCAGCAGTACCCAGGGTAGTGCTAATGAAAAACTGTTTTTT,CASSTQGSANEKLFF
once,TRBJ1-3,TRBD1,TRBV9,TGTGCCAGCAGCGCCAAGGGAGCAGGGGGAGCCTCTGGAAACACCATATATTTT,CASSAKGAGGASGNTIYF
.,TRBJ2-3,TRBD2,TRBV5-6,TGTGCCAGCAGCGGTAGCGGGGGGGCCAGGATAGATACGCAGTATTTT,CASSGSGGARIDTQYF
.,TRBJ2-7,TRBD1,TRBV6-5,TGTGCCAGCAGACCGGGACAGGGAGGCGAGCAGTACTTC,CASRPGQGGEQYF
.,TRBJ1-2,.,TRBV7-9,TGTGCCAGCAGCTTAGCCCCGTCCTACACCTTC,CASSLAPSYTF
.,TRBJ2-5,.,TRBV5-1,TGCGCCAGCAGCTGGGGCTTTCAAGAGACCCAGTACTTC,CASSWGFQETQYF
.,TRBJ2-7,TRBD2,TRBV10-3,TGTGCCATCAGTGAGACTAGCGGGCGACTTTTCTCCTACGAGCAGTACTTC,CAISETSGRLFSYEQYF
.,TRBJ2-5,.,TRBV2,TGTGCCAGCAGTGAAGCAGGGGGAGGGGCCCAGTACTTC,CASSEAGGGAQYF
.,TRBJ2-7,TRBD2,TRBV3-1/TRBV3-2,TGTGCCAGCAGCCACGCCAGCGGGGGCCTCTTCTCCTACGAGCAGTACTTC,CASSHASGGLFSYEQYF
.,TRBJ2-3,TRBD2,TRBV6-5,TGTGCCAGCAGACCATCGGGGGGGGGCTTAGATACGCAGTATTTT,CASRPSGGGLDTQYF
.,TRBJ2-7,.,TRBV19,TGTGCCAGTAGGCGGACATCCTTAACCTACGAGCAGTACTTC,CASRRTSLTYEQYF
once,TRBJ2-5,.,TRBV5-4,TGTGCCAGCAGCTTGGAGGGGGAAGAGACCCAGTACTTC,CASSLEGEETQYF
.,TRBJ2-3,TRBD1,TRBV5-8,TGTGCCAGCAGTTATTGGGGACAGGGGGCAGGTACGCAGTATTTT,CASSYWGQGAGTQYF
.,TRBJ1-2,.,TRBV19,TGTGCCAGTGCACAAACAGCCAGCTATGGCTACACCTTC,CASAQTASYGYTF
.,TRBJ1-1,TRBD1,TRBV5-1,TGCGCCAGCAGCCTCCTACAGGGGGACACTGAAGCTTTCTTT,CASSLLQGDTEAFF
.,TRBJ2-7,TRBD1,TRBV5-1,TGCGCCAGCAGCTTGGCCGGGACAGGGGGCGCCGAGCAGTACTTC,CASSLAGTGGAEQYF
once,TRBJ1-1,TRBD1,TRBV6-5,TGTGCCAGCAGGGCAGGGGGCGCGGACACTGAAGCTTTCTTT,CASRAGGADTEAFF
.,TRBJ2-7,.,TRBV21-1,TGTGCCAGCAGCAAACTAGCGGGGCTTTACGAGCAGTACTTC,CASSKLAGLYEQYF
few,TRBJ2-1,.,TRBV5-1,TGCGCCAGCAGCTTGGTCGGGGACTCCTACAATGAGCAGTTCTTC,CASSLVGDSYNEQFF
.,TRBJ1-2,TRBD1,TRBV2,TGTGCCACCGGACAGGGGGAGGGCTATGGCTACACCTTC,CATGQGEGYGYTF
once,TRBJ2-3,TRBD1,TRBV6-6,TGTGCCAGCAGTCTACCGGGACAGGGGCCCACCCCTCCGACAGATACGCAGTATTTT,CASSLPGQGPTPPTDTQYF
.,TRBJ1-2,.,TRBV3-1/TRBV3-2,TGTGCCAGCAGCTCCCGGGACATCCATTACTATGGCTACACCTTC,CASSSRDIHYYGYTF
.,TRBJ2-7,.,TRBV9,TGTGCCAGCAGCCCCGGACAAGGCCCTTACGAGCAGTACTTC,CASSPGQGPYEQYF
.,TRBJ2-5,.,TRBV7-8,TGTGCCAGCAGCTTACTCCACCGGGAACTCTTAGAGACCCAGTACTTC,CASSLLHRELLETQYF
.,TRBJ2-2,.,TRBV18,TGTGCCAGCTCACCACCCGGCACCCGGGGCACCGGGGAGCTGTTTTTT,CASSPPGTRGTGELFF